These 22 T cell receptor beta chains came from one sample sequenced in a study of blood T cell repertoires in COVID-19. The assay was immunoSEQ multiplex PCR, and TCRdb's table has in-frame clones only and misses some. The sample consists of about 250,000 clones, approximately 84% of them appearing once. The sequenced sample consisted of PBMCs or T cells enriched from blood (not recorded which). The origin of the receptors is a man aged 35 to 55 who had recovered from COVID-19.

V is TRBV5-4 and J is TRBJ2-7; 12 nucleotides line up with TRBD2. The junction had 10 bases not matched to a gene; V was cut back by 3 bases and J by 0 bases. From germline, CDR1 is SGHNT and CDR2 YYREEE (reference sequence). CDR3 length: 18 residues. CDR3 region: CASSSPGLAGKSSYEQYF. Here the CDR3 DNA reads TGTGCCAGCAGCTCCCCGGGACTAGCGGGTAAGAGCTCCTACGAGCAGTACTTC.

CDR3 nucleotides: TGTGCCACCAGCACGCGACAGGGTTGGAACACTGAAGCTTTCTTT. As protein: CATSTRQGWNTEAFF. The chain combines TRBV15 with TRBJ1-1, with 7 bases lining up with TRBD1. V lost 4 bases and J lost 1; bases outside the gene matches: 6. The CDR3 is 15 residues long. Germline assignment: CDR1 LNHNV and CDR2 YYDKDF (reference sequence).

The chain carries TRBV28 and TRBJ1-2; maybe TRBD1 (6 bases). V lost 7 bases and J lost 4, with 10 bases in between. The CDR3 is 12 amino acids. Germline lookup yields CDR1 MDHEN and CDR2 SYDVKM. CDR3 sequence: CASTPGAYGYTF. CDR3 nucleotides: TGTGCCAGCACCCCAGGGGCCTATGGCTACACCTTC.

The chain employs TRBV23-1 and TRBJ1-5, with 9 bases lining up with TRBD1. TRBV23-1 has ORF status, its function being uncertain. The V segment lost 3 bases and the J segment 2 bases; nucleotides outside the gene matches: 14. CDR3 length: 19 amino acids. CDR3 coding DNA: TGCGCCAGCAGTCATCCCGGGACAGGGACCCTTAGGGGCAATCAGCCCCAGCATTTT. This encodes CASSHPGTGTLRGNQPQHF.

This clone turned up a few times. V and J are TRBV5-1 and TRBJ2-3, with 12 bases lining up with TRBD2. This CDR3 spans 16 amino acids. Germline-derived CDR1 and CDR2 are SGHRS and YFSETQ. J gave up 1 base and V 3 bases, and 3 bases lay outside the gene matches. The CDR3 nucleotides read TGCGCCAGCAGCTCCGGACTAGCGGGGCGCACAGATACGCAGTATTTT. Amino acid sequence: CASSSGLAGRTDTQYF.

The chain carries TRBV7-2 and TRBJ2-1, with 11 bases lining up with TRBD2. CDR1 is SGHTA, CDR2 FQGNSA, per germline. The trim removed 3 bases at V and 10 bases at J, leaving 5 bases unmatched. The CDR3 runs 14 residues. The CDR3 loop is CASSLRGLAVEQFF. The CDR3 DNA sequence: TGTGCCAGCAGCTTGAGGGGACTAGCGGTGGAGCAGTTCTTC.

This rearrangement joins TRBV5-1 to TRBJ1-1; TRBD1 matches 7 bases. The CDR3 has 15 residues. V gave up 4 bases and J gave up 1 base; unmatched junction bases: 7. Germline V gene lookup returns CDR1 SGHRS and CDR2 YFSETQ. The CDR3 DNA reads TGCGCCAGCAGCCCCGTGAGGACAGGGAACACTGAAGCTTTCTTT. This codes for CASSPVRTGNTEAFF.

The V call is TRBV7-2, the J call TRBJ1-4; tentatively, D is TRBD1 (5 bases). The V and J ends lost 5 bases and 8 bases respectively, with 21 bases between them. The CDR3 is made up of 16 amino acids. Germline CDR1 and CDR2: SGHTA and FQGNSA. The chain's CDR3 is CASSPRSPGQGEKLFF. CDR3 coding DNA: TGTGCCAGCAGCCCGCGCTCCCCCGGACAAGGAGAAAAACTGTTTTTT.

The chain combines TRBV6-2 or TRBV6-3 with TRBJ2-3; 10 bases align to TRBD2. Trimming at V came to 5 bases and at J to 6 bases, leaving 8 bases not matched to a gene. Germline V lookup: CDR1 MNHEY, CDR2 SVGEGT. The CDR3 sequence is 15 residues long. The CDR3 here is CASSSGRAVLDTQYF. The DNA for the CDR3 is TGTGCCAGCAGTAGCGGGAGGGCCGTGTTGGATACGCAGTATTTT.

CDR3 DNA sequence: TGTGCCAGTAGTGTGACAGGGGGTTCCTATGGCTACACCTTC. Translating it yields CASSVTGGSYGYTF. This chain joins TRBV19 and TRBJ1-2, with 9 bases aligning to TRBD1. Trimming took 5 bases from V and 4 from J; bases not matched to a gene: 5. This CDR3 spans 14 amino acids. The germline gives CDR1 LNHDA, CDR2 SQIVND (reference sequence).

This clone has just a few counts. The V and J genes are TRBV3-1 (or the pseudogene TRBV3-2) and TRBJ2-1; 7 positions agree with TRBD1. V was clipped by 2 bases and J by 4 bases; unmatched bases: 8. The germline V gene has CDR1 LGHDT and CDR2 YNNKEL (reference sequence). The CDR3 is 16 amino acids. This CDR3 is CASSQSRGPGYNEQFF. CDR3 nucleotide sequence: TGTGCCAGCAGCCAATCGAGGGGGCCCGGGTACAATGAGCAGTTCTTC.

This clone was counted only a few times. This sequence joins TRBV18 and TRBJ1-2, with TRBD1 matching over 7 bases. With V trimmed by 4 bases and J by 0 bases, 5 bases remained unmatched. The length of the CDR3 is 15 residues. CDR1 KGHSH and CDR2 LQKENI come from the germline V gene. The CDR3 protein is CASSLGQPPNYGYTF. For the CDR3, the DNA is TGTGCCAGCTCACTGGGACAGCCCCCTAACTATGGCTACACCTTC.

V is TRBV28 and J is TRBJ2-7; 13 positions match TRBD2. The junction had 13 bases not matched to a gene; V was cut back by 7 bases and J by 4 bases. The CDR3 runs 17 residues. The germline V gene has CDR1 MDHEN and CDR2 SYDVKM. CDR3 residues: CASNSRTRTSGSYEQYF. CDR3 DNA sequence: TGTGCCAGCAATTCACGAACCAGGACTAGCGGGAGTTACGAGCAGTACTTC.

CDR3 DNA: TGTGCCAGCAGCTGGGGACTAGCGGGAGGGCCCCACAATGAGCAGTTCTTC. Its translation is CASSWGLAGGPHNEQFF. The V gene is TRBV13, the J gene TRBJ2-1, with 16 bases aligning to TRBD2. Germline CDR1 PRHDT, CDR2 FYEKMQ (reference sequence). The J segment lost 5 bases and the V segment lost 4 bases, leaving 5 bases of the junction unmatched. The CDR3 sequence is 17 residues long.

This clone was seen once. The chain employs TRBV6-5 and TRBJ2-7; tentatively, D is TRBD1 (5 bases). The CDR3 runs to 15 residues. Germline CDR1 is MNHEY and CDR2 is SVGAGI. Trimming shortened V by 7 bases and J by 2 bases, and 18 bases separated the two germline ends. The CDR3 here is CASILPIGATYEQYF. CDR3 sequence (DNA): TGTGCCAGCATCCTCCCGATAGGGGCCACCTACGAGCAGTACTTC.

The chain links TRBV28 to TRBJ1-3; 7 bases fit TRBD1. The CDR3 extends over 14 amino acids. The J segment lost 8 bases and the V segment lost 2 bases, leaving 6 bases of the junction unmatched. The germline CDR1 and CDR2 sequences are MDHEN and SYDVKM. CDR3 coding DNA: TGTGCCAGCAGTTTACGCTACAGGGGACACACCATATATTTT. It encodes CASSLRYRGHTIYF.

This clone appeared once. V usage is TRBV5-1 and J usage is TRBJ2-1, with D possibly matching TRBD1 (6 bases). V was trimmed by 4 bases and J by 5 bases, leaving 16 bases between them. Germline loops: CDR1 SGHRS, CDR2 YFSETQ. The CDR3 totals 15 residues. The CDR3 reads CASSRPGVVHNEQFF. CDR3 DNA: TGCGCCAGCAGCCGACCAGGGGTAGTCCACAATGAGCAGTTCTTC. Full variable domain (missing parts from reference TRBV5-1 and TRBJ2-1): KAGVTQTPRYLIKTRGQQVTLSCSPISGHRSVSWYQQTPGQGLQFLFEYFSETQRNKGNFPGRFSGRQFSNSRSEMNVSTLELGDSALYLCASSRPGVVHNEQFFGPGTRLTVL.

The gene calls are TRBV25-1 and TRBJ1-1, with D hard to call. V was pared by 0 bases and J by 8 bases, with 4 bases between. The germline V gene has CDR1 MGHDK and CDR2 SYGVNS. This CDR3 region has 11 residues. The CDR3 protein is CASSEYQEAFF. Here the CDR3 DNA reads TGTGCCAGCAGTGAATATCAAGAAGCTTTCTTT.

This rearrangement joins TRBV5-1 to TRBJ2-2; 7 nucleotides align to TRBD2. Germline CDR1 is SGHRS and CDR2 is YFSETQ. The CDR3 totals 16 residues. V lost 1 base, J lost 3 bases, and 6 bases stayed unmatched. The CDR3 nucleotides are TGCGCCAGCAGCTTGTATTCGGCGGGAGACACCGGGGAGCTGTTTTTT. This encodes CASSLYSAGDTGELFF.

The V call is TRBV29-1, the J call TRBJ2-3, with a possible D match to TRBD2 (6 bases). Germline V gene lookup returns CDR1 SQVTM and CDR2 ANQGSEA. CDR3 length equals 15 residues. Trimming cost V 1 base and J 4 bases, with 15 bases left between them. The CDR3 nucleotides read TGCAGCGTTGAAGGGGGACTGCAAGCTCCAGATACGCAGTATTTT. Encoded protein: CSVEGGLQAPDTQYF.

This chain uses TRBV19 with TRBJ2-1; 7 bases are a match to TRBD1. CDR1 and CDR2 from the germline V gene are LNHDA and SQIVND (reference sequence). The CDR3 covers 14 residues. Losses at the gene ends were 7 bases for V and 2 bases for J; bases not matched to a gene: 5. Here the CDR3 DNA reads TGTGCCAGTAAGAGACAGGGCCCCTACAATGAGCAGTTCTTC. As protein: CASKRQGPYNEQFF. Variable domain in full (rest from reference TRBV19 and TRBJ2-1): DGGITQSPKYLFRKEGQNVTLSCEQNLNHDAMYWYRQDPGQGLRLIYYSQIVNDFQKGDIAEGYSVSREKKESFPLTVTSAQKNPTAFYLCASKRQGPYNEQFFGPGTRLTVL.

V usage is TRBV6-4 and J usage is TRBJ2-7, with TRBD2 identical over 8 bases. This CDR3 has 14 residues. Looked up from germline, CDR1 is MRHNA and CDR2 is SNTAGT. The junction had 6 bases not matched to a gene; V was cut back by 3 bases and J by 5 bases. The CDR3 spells CASSEREGPHEQYF. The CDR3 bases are TGTGCCAGCAGTGAACGGGAGGGCCCCCACGAGCAGTACTTC.